This TCR beta chain was found in a study of OX40 agonist ivuxolimab in advanced cancers. Regarding the research as a whole: Ivuxolimab was an agonistic, fully human IgG2 monoclonal antibody directed against OX40 (CD134), a costimulatory receptor. Intravenous ivuxolimab was administered to patients every 2 weeks at six dose levels: 0.01, 0.1, 0.3, 1.5, 3 and 10 mg/kg. Among the approximately 54 dose-escalation patients, around 20 had hepatocellular carcinoma, approximately 15 melanoma, 9 renal cell carcinoma and 9 head and neck cancer. The dose-escalation cohort was about 83% male with a mean age of about 60 years, ranging from 23 to 79. Prior anti-PD-1, anti-PD-L1 or anti-CTLA-4 therapy was permitted, and checkpoint inhibitors had been received by less than 45% of dose-escalation patients. Partial responses occurred in three dose-escalation patients, of whom one had hepatocellular carcinoma and two had cutaneous melanoma. The point of sequencing TCRbeta in the periphery was to test whether ivuxolimab changed TCR sequence diversity and drove clonal T-cell expansion. The paper reports the monotherapy dose-escalation portion (N of about 56 patients) of the phase I ivuxolimab trial.

The trial excluded patients who had a history of autoimmune disease or who were on systemic immunosuppression. Peripheral blood for TCR sequencing was collected from all dose cohorts at baseline, on cycle 4 day 1, and on cycle 7 day 1. Samples were obtained from an open-label, multicenter, first-in-human phase I dose-escalation trial of ivuxolimab. Adults with locally advanced or metastatic head and neck squamous cell, hepatocellular, melanoma or renal cell carcinoma were enrolled in the trial. Before TCR sequencing, CD4+ and CD8+ T cells were separately sorted from peripheral blood. Genomic DNA was isolated from the sorted cells so that the TCRbeta CDR3 region could be sequenced. The immunoSEQ Assay was used to sequence the TCRbeta CDR3 regions. The table was pulled from immuneACCESS by TCRdb, which kept in-frame rearrangements only. Such tables lose some clones; where checked, under half of the loss comes from unresolved V genes, and the rest has no known cause. The sample table records 75,000 to 95,000 clones; about 90% of these occur just once. Roughly 11% of the sample goes to the ten largest clones.

What the research found in general, with its limitations: The antigen specificity of the clonally expanded peripheral T cells was not determined. After ivuxolimab, CD8+ T cells had more expanded clones than CD4+ T cells on average. At doses of 0.1 to 3.0 mg/kg, clonal expansion of both CD4+ and CD8+ T cells in blood was seen between baseline and week 6. Low levels of normalized T-cell clonal expansion were also seen in some patients who did not respond. In the 0.1-3.0 mg/kg groups, partial responders had among the lowest normalized peripheral clonal expansion, particularly in CD8+ T cells.

Remarks on this clone: The antigen this receptor binds is unknown. The input lacks base qualities; no much larger clone sits a single base away.

The CDR3 runs 13 amino acids, cysteine and phenylalanine included. Here the CDR3 DNA is all that survives: 39 bases in frame from base 1. The germline V gene encodes CDR1 SGHTA and CDR2 FQGNSA. V drops 3 bases and J drops 6 bases, leaving 9 bases in between. The chain employs TRBV7-2 and TRBJ2-1; the D gene is unclear. Source: CD4+ or CD8+ T cells sorted from blood, taken in a trial of the OX40 agonist ivuxolimab. The receptor was isolated from an adult with an advanced solid tumor such as melanoma, head and neck, liver or kidney cancer. CDR3 protein: CASSFTRFNEQFF. The DNA sequence reads TGTGCCAGCAGCTTCACGCGGTTCAATGAGCAGTTCTTC.